The source of this T cell receptor beta chain is a study of blood T cell repertoires in COVID-19. Study-level background: The analysed material was cDNA or gDNA that came from T cells, B-cell-depleted T cells, or PBMCs.

The V segment lost 2 bases and the J segment 5 bases; nucleotides outside the gene matches: 13. The CDR3 covers 18 residues. Germline CDR1 LGHDT, CDR2 YNNKEL (reference sequence). In the authors' methods: Amplification from reference gene primers served as the basis for estimated nucleated cell counts. Here immunoSEQ multiplex PCR was the method, and the copy in TCRdb shows in-frame clones only, minus some. From that table come the V and J calls and clone size; the DNA was used to work out D and trimming. The sample records 60,000 to 70,000 clones, 80% to 85% being singletons. The chain carries TRBV3-1 (or the pseudogene TRBV3-2) and TRBJ2-3; 10 nucleotides agree with TRBD2. This TCR came from a man older than 75 with acute or convalescent COVID-19. The specimen sequenced was peripheral blood. The CDR3 sequence: CASSQIVKREGGRDTQYF. The CDR3 DNA follows: TGTGCCAGCAGCCAAATCGTGAAGCGGGAGGGTGGGAGAGATACGCAGTATTTT.